Below, 21 T cell receptor beta chains from the same sample are listed, as sequenced in a study of regulatory T cells in long-lasting Graves disease. Time point defined: newly diagnosed GD, antithyroid drugs for less than 3 months. RNA extracted from PBMCs served as the sequencing template. Construction of TCR beta libraries relied on iRepertoire HTBI primers and on Arm-PCR targeting CDR3 regions. TCRdb re-called the multiplex PCR reads with MiXCR, one entry per CDR3 protein. The sample includes approximately 350,000 distinct CDR3 sequences, 15% to 20% of them seen just once. These data were likewise used in another study, on T cells in Graves' hyperthyroidism and ophthalmopathy.

Sequenced material: peripheral blood mononuclear cells (PBMCs), taken at new diagnosis, from a patient treated with antithyroid drugs. The source of these receptors is a man aged 35 to 55 with Graves disease.

Ten or more counts support this clonotype. The chain uses TRBV2 and TRBJ2-1, with a weak D call TRBD2 (5 bases). CDR1 SNHLY and CDR2 FYNNEI come from the germline V gene. The V gene lost 10 bases and the J gene lost 3 bases, with 10 bases spanning the gap. The CDR3 covers 12 residues. The CDR3 protein is CATTGFYNEQFF. The CDR3 coding sequence is TGTGCCACCACGGGATTCTACAATGAGCAGTTCTTC.

As regards this clonotype: It differs at one base from a far larger clone, so likely a read error. The V gene is TRBV20-1, the J gene TRBJ2-1; 11 bases map to TRBD2. From germline, CDR1 is DFQATT and CDR2 SNEGSKA (reference sequence). This CDR3 is 17 amino acids long. The V and J ends lost 0 bases and 10 bases, in that order; junction bases with no gene match: 14. For the CDR3, the DNA is TGCAGTGCTAGAGATCCTAGCGGGGGGACATTATCCTACGAGCAGTTCTTC. Translation: CSARDPSGGTLSYEQFF.

The table lists this clonotype with a few counts. This chain connects TRBV20-1 to TRBJ1-5, with D possibly matching TRBD1 (6 bases). The CDR3 length is 13 residues. Trimming left V 3 bases short and J 8 bases short, with 14 bases between. The germline V gene has CDR1 DFQATT and CDR2 SNEGSKA (reference sequence). The CDR3 spells CSASRGQSEPQHF. For the CDR3, the DNA is TGCAGTGCTAGCAGAGGACAGTCGGAGCCCCAGCATTTT.

This clonotype has ten or more counts. This chain joins TRBV2 and TRBJ2-7, with TRBD2 identical over 9 bases. V trimming: 6 bases; J trimming: 2 bases; junction bases outside the gene matches: 5. CDR3 length: 14 amino acids. Per germline, CDR1 SNHLY and CDR2 FYNNEI. The CDR3 protein is CASRERGAAYEQYF. DNA for the CDR3: TGTGCCAGCAGGGAGCGGGGGGCCGCCTACGAGCAGTACTTC.

Concerning this clonotype itself: This may come from a read error, since a much larger clone is one base off. This sequence joins TRBV7-2 and TRBJ1-1, with no clear D. Trimming took 5 bases from V and 1 from J, leaving 11 bases between them. Germline V gives CDR1 SGHTA, CDR2 FQGNSA. The CDR3 is 14 residues long. CDR3 sequence: CASSPIERNTEAFF. CDR3 in DNA: TGTGCCAGCAGCCCAATAGAACGGAACACTGAAGCTTTCTTT.

J is TRBJ2-7 and V is TRBV11-2; D gene ambiguous. The CDR3 sequence is 16 residues long. Trimming took off 5 bases at V and 3 bases at J, with 20 bases between the two ends. In germline, CDR1 is SGHAT, CDR2 FQNNGV. This chain's CDR3 is CASSPQVQLNLYEQYF. The CDR3 DNA reads as TGTGCCAGCAGCCCCCAAGTGCAGTTAAATCTCTACGAGCAGTACTTC.

This chain uses TRBV3-1 with TRBJ1-1, with D hard to call. V was cut by 0 bases and J by 3 bases, with 5 bases left in between. This CDR3 comprises 13 residues. In germline, CDR1 is LGHDT, CDR2 YNNKEL (reference sequence). CDR3 residues: CASSQDTHTEAFF. The CDR3 nucleotides read TGTGCCAGCAGCCAAGATACCCACACTGAAGCTTTCTTT.

This clonotype was counted at least ten times. The chain uses TRBV28 and TRBJ2-7; TRBD1 agrees at 7 bases. The CDR3 has 14 amino acids. CDR1 is MDHEN and CDR2 is SYDVKM in the germline V gene. J gave up 6 bases and V 6 bases, and 11 bases lay outside the gene matches. Here the CDR3 reads CASSPIGTVSEQYF. CDR3 DNA: TGTGCCAGCAGCCCCATCGGGACAGTGAGCGAGCAGTACTTC.

This clonotype was seen at least ten times. The V call is TRBV7-2, the J call TRBJ1-3, with D uncertain. The CDR3 sequence is 15 residues long. Looked up from germline, CDR1 is SGHTA and CDR2 is FQGNSA. The germline V and J ends were trimmed by 0 bases and 0 bases, with 6 bases remaining between them. CDR3 in amino acids: CASSLASFSGNTIYF. DNA of the CDR3: TGTGCCAGCAGCTTAGCTTCATTCTCTGGAAACACCATATATTTT.

The sample holds many counts of this clonotype. The chain is built from TRBV28 and TRBJ2-2, with D tentatively TRBD2 (5 bases). The CDR3 runs 19 residues. Trimming left V 6 bases short and J 2 bases short, with 25 bases between. Germline V gene lookup returns CDR1 MDHEN and CDR2 SYDVKM. The CDR3 sequence is CASSPHGVVVLSNTGELFF. As DNA, the CDR3 is TGTGCCAGCAGCCCCCACGGGGTAGTAGTTCTATCTAACACCGGGGAGCTGTTTTTT.

This clonotype was seen a handful of times. The chain combines TRBV6-4 with TRBJ1-1; a possible D gene is TRBD1 (5 bases). The germline V and J ends were trimmed by 8 bases and 7 bases, with 17 bases remaining between them. The germline CDR1 and CDR2 sequences are MRHNA and SNTAGT. This CDR3 has 13 amino acids. The CDR3 DNA follows: TGTGCCAGCGATCCCGGGGGGAGAGATGAAGCTTTCTTT. Residues: CASDPGGRDEAFF.

This clonotype appeared many times. The chain carries TRBV20-1 and TRBJ2-7, with TRBD1 as a possible D gene (7 bases). Per germline, CDR1 DFQATT and CDR2 SNEGSKA (reference sequence). V was trimmed by 2 bases and J by 4 bases, leaving 9 bases between them. The CDR3 extends over 12 amino acids. The CDR3 nucleotides are TGCAGTGCTAGACAGGGGGGATACGAGCAGTACTTC. Its protein is CSARQGGYEQYF.

This clonotype occurred many times. The J gene is TRBJ2-1, the V gene TRBV5-6; D could derive from TRBD1 or TRBD2 (6 bases each). The CDR3 extends over 15 amino acids. Trimming shortened V by 7 bases and J by 4 bases, and 18 bases separated the two germline ends. Germline V gives CDR1 SGHDT, CDR2 YYEEEE. The CDR3 spells CASGPRGALYNEQFF. In DNA form, the CDR3 reads TGTGCCAGCGGACCTAGGGGGGCCCTATACAATGAGCAGTTCTTC.

This clonotype was seen many times. The genes are TRBV20-1 and TRBJ2-7; D gene ambiguous. CDR3 length: 14 residues. V was trimmed by 3 bases and J by 1 base, leaving 13 bases between them. Germline loops: CDR1 DFQATT, CDR2 SNEGSKA (reference sequence). In DNA form, the CDR3 reads TGCAGTGCTAGTGTCAGGCCTAATTCCTACGAGCAGTACTTC. As protein: CSASVRPNSYEQYF.

In its sample, this clonotype was seen many times. V usage is TRBV10-3 and J usage is TRBJ2-3, with 12 positions matching TRBD2. This CDR3 is 15 amino acids long. V gave up 6 bases and J gave up 4 bases; unmatched junction bases: 5. Germline V CDR1 and CDR2: ENHRY, SYGVKD. The CDR3 sequence is CAIRALAGGSDTQYF. The CDR3 coding sequence is TGTGCCATCAGGGCACTAGCGGGGGGATCAGATACGCAGTATTTT.

About this clonotype itself: This could be a read error, since a much larger clone is one nucleotide away. This chain uses TRBV18 with TRBJ1-4; possible D gene TRBD1, 6 bases. Per germline, CDR1 KGHSH and CDR2 LQKENI. This CDR3 region has 15 residues. The CDR3 here is CASSLQGPPNEKLLF. CDR3 nucleotide sequence: TGTGCCAGCTCACTTCAGGGGCCTCCCAATGAAAAACTGCTTTTT.

The chain carries TRBV11-3 and TRBJ2-7, with TRBD1 identical over 8 bases. This CDR3 has 15 amino acids. Germline values: CDR1 SGHNT, CDR2 YENEEA. The junction had 9 bases not matched to a gene; V was cut back by 5 bases and J by 3 bases. The CDR3 spells CASSPRTGIVYEQYF. CDR3 in DNA: TGTGCCAGCAGCCCGAGGACAGGGATAGTCTACGAGCAGTACTTC.

The J gene is TRBJ2-1, the V gene TRBV29-1, with 9 bases matching TRBD1. V dropped 7 bases and J dropped 1; count of bases not matched to a gene: 5. Germline V gives CDR1 SQVTM, CDR2 ANQGSEA. The CDR3 spans 14 residues. The CDR3 DNA is TGCAGCGGTGCGGGACAGGGTTCCTACAATGAGCAGTTCTTC. This codes for CSGAGQGSYNEQFF.

This clonotype occurred many times. J is TRBJ2-3 and V is TRBV6-1; the D gene is possibly TRBD2 (5 bases). The CDR3 contains 16 residues. V lost 9 bases and J 3 bases, leaving 22 bases between the germline ends. Germline assignment: CDR1 MNHNS and CDR2 SASEGT. CDR3 protein: CASTAVEGAITDTQYF. The CDR3 coding sequence is TGTGCCAGTACTGCAGTAGAGGGCGCGATAACAGATACGCAGTATTTT.

The chain couples TRBV7-3 to TRBJ2-7; D is unresolved. Per germline, CDR1 SGHTA and CDR2 FQGTGA. CDR3 length: 12 amino acids. Trimming pared 5 bases from V and 3 bases from J, leaving 8 bases between. CDR3 in amino acids: CASSPYYYEQYF. The CDR3 DNA reads as TGTGCCAGCAGCCCATATTACTACGAGCAGTACTTC.

This sequence joins TRBV19 and TRBJ2-1, with 7 bases aligning to TRBD1. The CDR3 length is 15 residues. Germline assignment: CDR1 LNHDA and CDR2 SQIVND (reference sequence). J lost 2 bases, V lost 7 bases, and 8 bases had no gene match. The CDR3 coding sequence is TGTGCCAGTACCAGACAGGGTCGGGCCTACAATGAGCAGTTCTTC. Encoded protein: CASTRQGRAYNEQFF.